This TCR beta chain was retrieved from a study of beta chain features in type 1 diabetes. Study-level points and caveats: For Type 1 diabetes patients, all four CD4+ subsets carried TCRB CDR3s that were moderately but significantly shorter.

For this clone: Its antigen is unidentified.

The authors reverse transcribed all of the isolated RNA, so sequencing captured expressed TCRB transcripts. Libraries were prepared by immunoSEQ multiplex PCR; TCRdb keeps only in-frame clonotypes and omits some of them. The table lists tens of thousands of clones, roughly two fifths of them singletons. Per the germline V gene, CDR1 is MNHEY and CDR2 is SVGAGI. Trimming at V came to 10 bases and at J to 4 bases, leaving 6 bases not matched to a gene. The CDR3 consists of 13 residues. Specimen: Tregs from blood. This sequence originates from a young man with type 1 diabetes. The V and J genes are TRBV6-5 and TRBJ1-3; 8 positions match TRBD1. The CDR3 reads CATRRTGGNTIYF. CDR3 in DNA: TGTGCCACCCGGCGGACAGGGGGAAACACCATATATTTT.